The 29 T cell receptor beta chains listed next were all sequenced from one sample in a study of T cell responses to AZD1222 COVID-19 vaccine. Assay: immunoSEQ multiplex PCR; the TCRdb copy retains only in-frame clones and omits some. The sample includes roughly 150,000 clones, roughly nine tenths seen only once; the top ten take approximately 1.9%. This specimen consisted of peripheral blood, obtained on day 0 of AZD1222 vaccination. Every receptor here comes from an adult in good health.

CDR3 in amino acids: CASSKAQGPRIEQYF. The DNA for the CDR3 is TGTGCCAGCAGCAAAGCACAGGGGCCTCGGATTGAGCAGTACTTC. The rearrangement links TRBV21-1 to TRBJ2-7; the table's TRBD1 call for D was not verified on the DNA. TRBV21-1 is classified as a pseudogene. The CDR3 totals 15 residues.

The sample holds a few counts of this clone. The gene calls are TRBV19 and TRBJ2-7; tentatively, D is TRBD1 or TRBD2 (6 bases each). The ends were cut back, 1 base at V and 3 bases at J, with 10 bases in the middle. Germline V CDR1 and CDR2: LNHDA, SQIVND (reference sequence). The CDR3 covers 14 residues. DNA for the CDR3: TGTGCCAGTAGTATAGGGGGGGACATCTACGAGCAGTACTTC. Protein: CASSIGGDIYEQYF.

In this sample, this clone turned up once. The chain employs TRBV11-2 and TRBJ2-7; a weak D match, TRBD2 (5 bases). The germline CDR1 and CDR2 sequences are SGHAT and FQNNGV. This CDR3 has 16 amino acids. Trimming took off 1 base at V and 0 bases at J, with 13 bases between the two ends. The chain's CDR3 is CASSLVGSLSSYEQYF. CDR3 sequence (DNA): TGTGCCAGCAGCTTAGTAGGGAGCCTAAGCTCCTACGAGCAGTACTTC.

This clone is a singleton in its sample. This sequence joins TRBV19 and TRBJ2-2, with a weak D call TRBD1 (5 bases). This CDR3 comprises 14 residues. V lost 3 bases, J lost 3 bases, and 8 bases lay in between. In germline, CDR1 is LNHDA, CDR2 SQIVND (reference sequence). CDR3 DNA: TGTGCCAGTAGTATCAGACAGTACACCGGGGAGCTGTTTTTT. Amino acids: CASSIRQYTGELFF.

The chain links TRBV9 to TRBJ2-2; 10 nucleotides line up with TRBD1. Germline-derived CDR1 and CDR2 are SGDLS and YYNGEE. The J segment lost 6 bases and the V segment lost 0 bases, leaving 2 bases of the junction unmatched. There are 15 residues in the CDR3. The CDR3 reads CASSVDGQGAGELFF. The CDR3, as DNA: TGTGCCAGCAGCGTAGACGGACAGGGGGCCGGGGAGCTGTTTTTT.

This CDR3 reads CASSSAQGAYEKLFF. CDR3 nucleotide sequence: TGTGCCAGCAGCTCCGCACAGGGGGCATATGAAAAACTGTTTTTT. The chain has TRBV5-4 and TRBJ1-4, with 9 bases identical to TRBD1. J lost 6 bases, V lost 3 bases, and 6 bases had no gene match. The CDR3 contains 15 residues. Germline CDR1 is SGHNT and CDR2 is YYREEE (reference sequence).

This clone was picked up one time. The chain recombines TRBV5-6 with TRBJ2-5; D remains ambiguous. The V end lost 3 bases, the J end lost 0 bases, and 3 bases lay between the germline ends. The CDR3 length is 12 residues. In germline, CDR1 is SGHDT, CDR2 YYEEEE. CDR3 coding DNA: TGTGCCAGCAGCTGGGACCAAGAGACCCAGTACTTC. Its protein is CASSWDQETQYF.

Here the CDR3 reads CASSPGQGGFLNTEAFF. The CDR3 DNA is TGTGCCAGTAGTCCAGGACAGGGAGGTTTTCTGAACACTGAAGCTTTCTTT. The V gene is TRBV19, the J gene TRBJ1-1; 8 nucleotides match TRBD1. This CDR3 has 17 residues. J was trimmed by 0 bases and V by 5 bases; bases with no gene match: 11. The V gene's germline CDR1 is LNHDA and CDR2 SQIVND (reference sequence).

This rearrangement joins TRBV6-1 to TRBJ2-7; the D is unclear. The ends were cut back, 4 bases at V and 4 bases at J, with 14 bases in the middle. Germline V CDR1 and CDR2: MNHNS, SASEGT. CDR3 length: 14 amino acids. The CDR3 sequence: CASSAADLTYEQYF. CDR3 DNA: TGTGCCAGCAGTGCAGCAGACCTAACTTACGAGCAGTACTTC.

The chain is built from TRBV6-5 and TRBJ2-3, with D unclear. Trimming left V 7 bases short and J 5 bases short, with 10 bases between. This CDR3 has 12 amino acids. Germline V gives CDR1 MNHEY, CDR2 SVGAGI. The CDR3 loop reads CASKFTRDTQYF. CDR3 nucleotide sequence: TGTGCCAGCAAGTTCACCCGAGATACGCAGTATTTT.

This chain joins TRBV6-4 and TRBJ2-1; weak D call: TRBD2 (5 bases). Germline V lookup: CDR1 MRHNA, CDR2 SNTAGT. This CDR3 spans 12 amino acids. The V and J ends lost 8 bases and 5 bases respectively, with 10 bases between them. CDR3 protein: CASQSGNNEQFF. Written as DNA, the CDR3 is TGTGCCAGCCAAAGCGGTAACAATGAGCAGTTCTTC.

The V call is TRBV4-3, the J call TRBJ2-5, with 11 bases aligning to TRBD2. The V gene's germline CDR1 is LGHNA and CDR2 YSLEER. Trimming removed 0 bases from V and 4 bases from J; junction bases left unmatched: 4. The CDR3 is 16 amino acids. Here the CDR3 DNA reads TGCGCCAGCAGCCAAGATGTTAGCGGGGGGGCAGAGACCCAGTACTTC. This translates into CASSQDVSGGAETQYF.

This clone is a singleton in its sample. CDR3 region: CASSQEGGSGSIQYF. The CDR3 bases are TGTGCCAGCAGCCAAGAGGGGGGTAGCGGGAGTATCCAGTATTTT. The V gene is TRBV4-2, the J gene TRBJ2-3, with 9 nucleotides matching TRBD2. J was trimmed by 12 bases and V by 0 bases; bases with no gene match: 10. CDR1 LGHNA and CDR2 YNFKEQ come from the germline V gene. The CDR3 has 15 amino acids.

The chain joins TRBV7-8 to TRBJ1-5; D unclear. The CDR3 is made up of 17 amino acids. The germline V and J ends were trimmed by 1 base and 3 bases, with 16 bases remaining between them. Germline CDR1 and CDR2: SGHVS and FQNEAQ. CDR3 in amino acids: CASSLVMGGPTNQPQHF. CDR3 bases: TGTGCCAGCAGCTTAGTGATGGGTGGACCCACCAATCAGCCCCAGCATTTT. Complete variable domain (other parts from reference TRBV7-8 and TRBJ1-5): GAGVSQSPRYKVAKRGQDVALRCDPISGHVSLFWYQQALGQGPEFLTYFQNEAQLDKSGLPSDRFFAERPEGSVSTLKIQRTQQEDSAVYLCASSLVMGGPTNQPQHFGDGTRLSIL.

The sample holds one count of this clone. The chain combines TRBV27 with TRBJ2-7; D possibly corresponds to TRBD1 (5 bases). V lost 5 bases and J lost 0, with 8 bases in between. This CDR3 is 13 amino acids long. Germline CDR1 MNHEY, CDR2 SMNVEV (reference sequence). The CDR3 DNA reads as TGTGCCAGCAGTCCCGACAGCTCCTACGAGCAGTACTTC. Translating it yields CASSPDSSYEQYF.

The count of this clone is one. This chain uses TRBV10-3 with TRBJ1-6; 11 bases agree with TRBD1. This CDR3 has 15 amino acids. The junction had 4 bases not matched to a gene; V was cut back by 6 bases and J by 6 bases. The V gene's germline CDR1 is ENHRY and CDR2 SYGVKD. The CDR3 sequence: CAIRVGTGGNSPLHF. The CDR3 DNA reads as TGTGCCATCAGGGTCGGGACAGGGGGTAATTCACCCCTCCACTTT.

The chain joins TRBV11-1 to TRBJ1-4; D might be TRBD1 (6 bases). The CDR3 has 15 amino acids. V lost 4 bases to trimming and J lost 6 bases, with 15 bases between them. CDR1 SGHAT and CDR2 FQDESV come from the germline V gene (reference sequence). In DNA, the CDR3 is TGTGCCAGCAGCTCGTACAGGGTTGGAGATGAAAAACTGTTTTTT. Translated, it gives CASSSYRVGDEKLFF.

The chain has TRBV28 and TRBJ2-7; TRBD2 might be the D (6 bases). This CDR3 spans 15 amino acids. From germline, CDR1 is MDHEN and CDR2 SYDVKM. Deletions cut 6 bases from V and 2 bases from J, with 17 bases between. CDR3 nucleotides: TGTGCCAGCAGCACCGGACGGGGGAGACCCTACGAGCAGTACTTC. It encodes CASSTGRGRPYEQYF.

The chain joins TRBV15 to TRBJ2-7, with TRBD1 matching over 8 bases. This CDR3 spans 15 amino acids. In germline, CDR1 is LNHNV, CDR2 YYDKDF (reference sequence). Trimming at V came to 0 bases and at J to 3 bases, leaving 4 bases not matched to a gene. CDR3 sequence reads: CATSRELTGGYEQYF. The CDR3 nucleotides read TGTGCCACCAGCAGAGAATTAACAGGGGGCTACGAGCAGTACTTC.

CDR3 bases: TGCGCCAGCAGCCAAGATCTCCGGGGCTCCTACAATGAGCAGTTCTTC. It encodes CASSQDLRGSYNEQFF. V usage is TRBV4-3 and J usage is TRBJ2-1; possibly TRBD2 for D (5 bases). The germline CDR1 and CDR2 sequences are LGHNA and YSLEER. The V and J ends lost 0 bases and 0 bases respectively, with 9 bases between them. CDR3 length: 16 amino acids.

The V call is TRBV5-1, the J call TRBJ1-1; no clear D. The CDR3 contains 13 residues. V was pared by 0 bases and J by 0 bases, with 3 bases between. In germline, CDR1 is SGHRS, CDR2 YFSETQ. CDR3 residues: CASSLAVNTEAFF. DNA for the CDR3: TGCGCCAGCAGCTTGGCAGTGAACACTGAAGCTTTCTTT.

Comments on this clone: One junction end does not reproduce the germline sequence, and a read error may be involved. The chain couples TRBV5-1 to TRBJ2-3, with a possible D match to TRBD1 (6 bases). The CDR3 is made up of 14 amino acids. Germline CDR1 is SGHRS and CDR2 is YFSETQ. The CDR3 sequence is CASSLDSSTDTQYF. The CDR3 nucleotides read TGCGCCAGCAGTTTGGACAGCTCCACAGATACGCAGTATTTT.

The chain employs TRBV19 and TRBJ1-6; D possibly corresponds to TRBD1 (5 bases). Germline CDR1 and CDR2: LNHDA and SQIVND (reference sequence). V shed 6 bases and J shed 7 bases, with 7 bases lying between them. The CDR3 spans 12 residues. For the CDR3, the DNA is TGTGCCAGTAGACAGGCGAATTCACCCCTCCACTTT. As protein: CASRQANSPLHF.

The chain combines TRBV27 with TRBJ2-7; no clear D gene. The germline V gene encodes CDR1 MNHEY and CDR2 SMNVEV (reference sequence). Trimming shortened V by 2 bases and J by 3 bases, and 8 bases separated the two germline ends. This CDR3 is built from 13 residues. The CDR3 loop is CASSLRSRYEQYF. As DNA, the CDR3 is TGTGCCAGCAGTTTACGGTCTCGCTACGAGCAGTACTTC.

This chain uses TRBV11-1 with TRBJ1-1, with 8 bases fitting TRBD1. The J segment lost 12 bases and the V segment lost 5 bases, leaving 11 bases of the junction unmatched. CDR1 is SGHAT and CDR2 is FQDESV in the germline V gene (reference sequence). The CDR3 is made up of 13 amino acids. The CDR3 protein is CASSPPGGLRSFF. The CDR3 DNA reads as TGTGCCAGCAGCCCGCCAGGGGGCTTGAGATCTTTCTTT.

This chain links TRBV6-2 or TRBV6-3 with TRBJ1-6; TRBD1 might be the D (5 bases). This CDR3 is built from 15 residues. Germline V gene lookup returns CDR1 MNHEY and CDR2 SVGEGT. V shed 2 bases and J shed 9 bases, with 14 bases lying between them. CDR3 protein: CASSYGGVPFSPLHF. The CDR3 DNA is TGTGCCAGCAGTTACGGGGGGGTACCGTTTTCACCCCTCCACTTT.

Comment on this clone: Mismatch with germline at one junction end may stem from a read error. The chain couples TRBV5-6 to TRBJ1-4; no reliable D call. CDR1 SGHDT and CDR2 YYEEEE come from the germline V gene. CDR3 length equals 13 residues. The CDR3 DNA reads TGTGCCAGCAGCTTGGCGCGTAGAACGGCAGAAGTTTTT. Its translation is CASSLARRTAEVF.

The count of this clone is one. The chain couples TRBV6-2 or TRBV6-3 to TRBJ1-5, with D tentatively TRBD1 (6 bases). CDR1 and CDR2 from the germline V gene are MNHEY and SVGEGT. V lost 4 bases and J lost 3, with 19 bases in between. This CDR3 spans 17 amino acids. DNA of the CDR3: TGTGCCAGCAGTTTGAGGAGCGGGGGCGATAACAATCAGCCCCAGCATTTT. Its translation is CASSLRSGGDNNQPQHF.

The chain uses TRBV7-2 and TRBJ1-3; D call uncertain. CDR3 length equals 14 residues. Deletions cut 5 bases from V and 1 base from J, with 9 bases between. Germline CDR1 SGHTA, CDR2 FQGNSA. The CDR3 here is CASSPQGSGNTIYF. For the CDR3, the DNA is TGTGCCAGCAGCCCCCAAGGATCTGGAAACACCATATATTTT.